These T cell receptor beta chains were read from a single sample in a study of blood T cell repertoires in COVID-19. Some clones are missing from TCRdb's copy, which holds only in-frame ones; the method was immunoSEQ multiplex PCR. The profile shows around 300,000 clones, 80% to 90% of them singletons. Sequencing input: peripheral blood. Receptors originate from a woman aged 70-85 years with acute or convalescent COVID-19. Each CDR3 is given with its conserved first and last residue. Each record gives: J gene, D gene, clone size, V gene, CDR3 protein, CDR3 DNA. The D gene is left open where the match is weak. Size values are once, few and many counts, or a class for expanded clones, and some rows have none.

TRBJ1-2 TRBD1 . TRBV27 CASSYRGNYGYTF TGTGCCAGCAGTTACAGGGGGAACTATGGCTACACCTTC
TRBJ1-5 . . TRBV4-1 CASSPLSGASQHF TGCGCCAGCAGCCCCCTATCTGGGGCTTCCCAGCATTTT
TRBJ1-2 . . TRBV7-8 CASSPRLSNYGYTF TGTGCCAGCAGCCCTAGGTTGAGTAACTATGGCTACACCTTC
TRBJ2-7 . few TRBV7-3 CASSLSPGQNYEQYF TGTGCCAGCAGCTTATCTCCCGGACAGAACTACGAGCAGTACTTC
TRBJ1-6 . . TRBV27 CASSLVRGLQTYSPLHF TGTGCCAGCAGTTTAGTTCGCGGGCTTCAAACCTATTCACCCCTCCACTTT
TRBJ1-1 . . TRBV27 CASSLYRESTEAFF TGTGCCAGCAGTTTATACAGGGAAAGCACTGAAGCTTTCTTT
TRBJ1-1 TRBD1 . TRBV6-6 CASTLQGRTEAFF TGTGCCAGCACCTTACAGGGGAGGACTGAAGCTTTCTTT
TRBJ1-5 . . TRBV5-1 CASRASWGNQPQHF TGCGCCAGCAGGGCTAGCTGGGGAAATCAGCCCCAGCATTTT
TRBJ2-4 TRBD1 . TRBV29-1 CSVSNRGQLAKNIQYF TGCAGCGTTAGCAACAGGGGCCAACTAGCCAAAAACATTCAGTACTTC
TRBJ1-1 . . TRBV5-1 CASSLALRPLNTEAFF TGCGCCAGCAGCTTGGCCTTGCGGCCTTTGAACACTGAAGCTTTCTTT
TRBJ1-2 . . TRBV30 CAWIQQGYGYTF TGTGCCTGGATCCAACAGGGTTACGGCTACACCTTC
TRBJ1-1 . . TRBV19 CASSPRDRGIPAFF TGTGCCAGTAGTCCCCGGGACCGGGGGATCCCGGCTTTCTTT
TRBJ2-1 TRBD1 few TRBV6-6 CASSRTGEMSEQFF TGTGCCAGCAGCCGGACAGGGGAGATGAGTGAGCAGTTCTTC
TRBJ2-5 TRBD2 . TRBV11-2 CASSLNPAGGGETQYF TGTGCCAGCAGCTTAAACCCGGCTGGCGGGGGAGAGACCCAGTACTTC
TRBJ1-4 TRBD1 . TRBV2 CAGNRGHEKLFF TGTGCCGGAAACAGGGGGCATGAAAAACTGTTTTTT
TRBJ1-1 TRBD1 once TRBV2 CASDVQGALMNTEAFF TGTGCCAGCGACGTACAGGGGGCCCTAATGAACACTGAAGCTTTCTTT
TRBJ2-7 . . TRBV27 CASSKDSPAKSYEQYF TGTGCCAGCAGCAAGGACAGCCCGGCAAAATCCTACGAGCAGTACTTC
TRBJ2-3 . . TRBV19 CASSLFPTGFDTQYF TGTGCCAGTAGTCTCTTTCCAACGGGGTTCGATACGCAGTATTTT
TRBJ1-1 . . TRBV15 CATTLGGSYTEAFF TGTGCCACCACCCTAGGGGGATCTTACACTGAAGCTTTCTTT
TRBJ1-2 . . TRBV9 CASTGGRTNYGYTF TGTGCCAGTACTGGGGGGAGGACTAACTATGGCTACACCTTC
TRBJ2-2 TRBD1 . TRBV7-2 CASSLGQGVTGELFF TGTGCCAGCAGCCTGGGACAGGGGGTCACCGGGGAGCTGTTTTTT
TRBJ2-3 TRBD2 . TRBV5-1 CASSPWTSGVTDTQYF TGCGCCAGCAGCCCTTGGACTAGCGGGGTCACAGATACGCAGTATTTT
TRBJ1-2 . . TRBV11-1 CASSLAGLATGGIYGYTF TGTGCCAGCAGCTTAGCGGGCCTGGCGACGGGAGGGATCTATGGCTACACCTTC
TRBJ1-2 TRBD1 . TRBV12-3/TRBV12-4 CASSPDRAWGYTF TGTGCCAGCAGCCCGGACAGGGCCTGGGGCTACACCTTC
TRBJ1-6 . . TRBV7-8 CASSDPLRVIHSPLHF TGTGCCAGCAGCGACCCTCTCAGGGTCATACATTCACCCCTCCACTTT
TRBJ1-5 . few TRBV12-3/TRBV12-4 CASSLYGQPQHF TGTGCCAGCAGTTTATACGGTCAGCCCCAGCATTTT